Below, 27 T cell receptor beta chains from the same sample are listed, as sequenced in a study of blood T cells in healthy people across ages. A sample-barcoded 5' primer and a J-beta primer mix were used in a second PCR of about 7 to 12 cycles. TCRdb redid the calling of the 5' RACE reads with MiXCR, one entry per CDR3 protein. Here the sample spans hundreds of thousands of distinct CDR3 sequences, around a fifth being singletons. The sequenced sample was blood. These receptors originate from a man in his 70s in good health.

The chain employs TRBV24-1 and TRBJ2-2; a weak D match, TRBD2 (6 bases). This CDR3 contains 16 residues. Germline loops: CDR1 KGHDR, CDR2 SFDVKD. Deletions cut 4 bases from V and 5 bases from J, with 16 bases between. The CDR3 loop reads CATSDPGLRGTGELFF. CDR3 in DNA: TGTGCCACCAGTGACCCGGGACTTCGGGGTACCGGGGAGCTGTTTTTT.

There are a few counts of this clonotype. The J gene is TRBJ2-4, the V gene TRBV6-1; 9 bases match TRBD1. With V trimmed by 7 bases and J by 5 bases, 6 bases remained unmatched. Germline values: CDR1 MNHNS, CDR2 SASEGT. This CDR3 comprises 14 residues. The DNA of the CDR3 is TGTGCCAGCAAAGACAGGGGGATAGAAAACATTCAGTACTTC. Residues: CASKDRGIENIQYF.

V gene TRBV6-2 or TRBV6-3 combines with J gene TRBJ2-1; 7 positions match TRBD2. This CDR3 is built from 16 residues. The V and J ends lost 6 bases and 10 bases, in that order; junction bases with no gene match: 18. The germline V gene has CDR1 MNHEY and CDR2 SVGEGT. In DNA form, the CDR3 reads TGTGCCAGCAGGGAATTGGGACTACCAAGCAATGGGGAGCAGTTCTTC. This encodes CASRELGLPSNGEQFF.

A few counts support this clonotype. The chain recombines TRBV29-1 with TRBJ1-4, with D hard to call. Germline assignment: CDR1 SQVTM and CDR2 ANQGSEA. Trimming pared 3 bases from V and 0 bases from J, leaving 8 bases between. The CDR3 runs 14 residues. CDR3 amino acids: CSVEGGATNEKLFF. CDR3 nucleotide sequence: TGCAGCGTTGAGGGAGGAGCAACTAATGAAAAACTGTTTTTT.

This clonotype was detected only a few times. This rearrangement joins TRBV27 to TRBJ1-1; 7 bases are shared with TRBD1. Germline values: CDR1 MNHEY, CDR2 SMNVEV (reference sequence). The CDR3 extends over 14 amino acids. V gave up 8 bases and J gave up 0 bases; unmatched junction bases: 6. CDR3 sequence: CASRDRALNTEAFF. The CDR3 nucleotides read TGTGCCAGCCGAGACAGGGCGTTGAACACTGAAGCTTTCTTT.

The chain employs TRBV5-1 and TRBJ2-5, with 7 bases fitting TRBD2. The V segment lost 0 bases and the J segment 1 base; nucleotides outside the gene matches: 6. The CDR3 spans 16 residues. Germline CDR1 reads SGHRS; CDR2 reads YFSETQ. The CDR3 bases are TGCGCCAGCAGCTTGGAGGCTAGCGGAACCCAAGAGACCCAGTACTTC. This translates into CASSLEASGTQETQYF.

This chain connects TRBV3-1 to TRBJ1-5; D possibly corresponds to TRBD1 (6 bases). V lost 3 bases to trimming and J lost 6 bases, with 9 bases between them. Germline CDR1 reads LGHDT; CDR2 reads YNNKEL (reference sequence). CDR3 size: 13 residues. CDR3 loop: CASSHGGRQPQHF. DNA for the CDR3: TGTGCCAGCAGCCACGGGGGCCGTCAGCCCCAGCATTTT. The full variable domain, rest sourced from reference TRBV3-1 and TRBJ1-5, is DTAVSQTPKYLVTQMGNDKSIKCEQNLGHDTMYWYKQDSKKFLKIMFSYNNKELIINETVPNRFSPKSPDKAHLNLHINSLELGDSAVYFCASSHGGRQPQHFGDGTRLSIL.

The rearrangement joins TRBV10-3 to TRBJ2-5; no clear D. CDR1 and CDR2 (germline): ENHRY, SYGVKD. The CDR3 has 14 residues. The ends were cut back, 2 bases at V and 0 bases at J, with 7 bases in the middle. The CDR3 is CAISEPWDQETQYF. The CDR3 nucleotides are TGTGCCATCAGTGAGCCCTGGGACCAAGAGACCCAGTACTTC.

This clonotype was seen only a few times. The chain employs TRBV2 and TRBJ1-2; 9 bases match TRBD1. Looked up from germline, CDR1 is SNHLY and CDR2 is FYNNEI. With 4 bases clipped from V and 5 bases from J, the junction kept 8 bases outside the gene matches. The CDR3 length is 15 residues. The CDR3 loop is CASSGILTGGYGYTF. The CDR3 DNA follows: TGTGCCAGCAGTGGGATCCTGACAGGGGGATATGGCTACACCTTC.

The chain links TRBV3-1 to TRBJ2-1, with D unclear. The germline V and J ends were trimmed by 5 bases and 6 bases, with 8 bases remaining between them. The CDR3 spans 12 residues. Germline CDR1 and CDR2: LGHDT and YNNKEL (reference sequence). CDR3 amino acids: CASSYHGNEQFF. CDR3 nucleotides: TGTGCCAGCAGCTACCATGGCAATGAGCAGTTCTTC.

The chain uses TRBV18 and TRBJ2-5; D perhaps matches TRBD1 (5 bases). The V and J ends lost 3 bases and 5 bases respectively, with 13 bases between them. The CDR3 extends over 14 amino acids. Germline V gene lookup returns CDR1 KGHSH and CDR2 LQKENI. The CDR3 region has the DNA TGTGCCAGCTCACCGAGTCCCAAGGGGGAGACCCAGTACTTC. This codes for CASSPSPKGETQYF.

In DNA form, the CDR3 reads TGTGCCAGCTCACCAGGCCTAGCGGGAGCTGGCGACGAGCAGTACTTC. Amino acids: CASSPGLAGAGDEQYF. This chain connects TRBV18 to TRBJ2-7, with 10 positions matching TRBD2. The CDR3 has 16 amino acids. V lost 2 bases, J lost 5 bases, and 9 bases stayed unmatched. The germline CDR1 and CDR2 sequences are KGHSH and LQKENI.

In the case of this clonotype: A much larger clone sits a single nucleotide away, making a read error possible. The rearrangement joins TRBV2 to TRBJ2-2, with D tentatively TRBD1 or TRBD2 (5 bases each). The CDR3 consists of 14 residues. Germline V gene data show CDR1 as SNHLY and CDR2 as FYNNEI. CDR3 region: CASSWTQNTGELLF. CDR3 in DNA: TGTGCCAGCAGCTGGACACAAAACACCGGGGAGCTGCTTTTT.

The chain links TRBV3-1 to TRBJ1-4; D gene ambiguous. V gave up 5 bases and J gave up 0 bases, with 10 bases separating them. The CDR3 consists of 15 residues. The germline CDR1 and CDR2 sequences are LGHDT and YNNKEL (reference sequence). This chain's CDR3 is CASSALKTTNEKLFF. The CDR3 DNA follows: TGTGCCAGCAGCGCACTCAAGACAACTAATGAAAAACTGTTTTTT.

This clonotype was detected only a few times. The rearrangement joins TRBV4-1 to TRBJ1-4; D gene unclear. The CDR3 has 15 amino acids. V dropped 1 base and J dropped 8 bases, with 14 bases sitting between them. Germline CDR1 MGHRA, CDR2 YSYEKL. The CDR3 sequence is CASSQGPASVEKLFF. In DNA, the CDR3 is TGCGCCAGCAGCCAAGGACCCGCGTCGGTGGAAAAACTGTTTTTT.

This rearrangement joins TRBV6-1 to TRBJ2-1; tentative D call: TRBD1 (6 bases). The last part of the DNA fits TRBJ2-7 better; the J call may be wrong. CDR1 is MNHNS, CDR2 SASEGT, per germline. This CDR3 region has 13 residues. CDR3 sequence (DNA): TGTGCCACCCAGACGACAGGATCCTACGAGCAGTACTTC. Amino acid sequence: CATQTTGSYEQYF.

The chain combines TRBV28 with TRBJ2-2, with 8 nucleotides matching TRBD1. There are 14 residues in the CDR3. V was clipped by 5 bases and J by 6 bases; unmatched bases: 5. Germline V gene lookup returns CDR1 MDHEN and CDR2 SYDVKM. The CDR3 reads CASSITGGPGELFF. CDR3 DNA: TGTGCCAGCAGTATAACAGGGGGTCCCGGGGAGCTGTTTTTT.

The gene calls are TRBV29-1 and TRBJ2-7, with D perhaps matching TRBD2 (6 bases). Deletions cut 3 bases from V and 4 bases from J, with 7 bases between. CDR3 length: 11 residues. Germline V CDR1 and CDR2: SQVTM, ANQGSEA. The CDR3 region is CSVEEGYEQYF. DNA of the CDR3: TGCAGCGTTGAGGAGGGTTACGAGCAGTACTTC.

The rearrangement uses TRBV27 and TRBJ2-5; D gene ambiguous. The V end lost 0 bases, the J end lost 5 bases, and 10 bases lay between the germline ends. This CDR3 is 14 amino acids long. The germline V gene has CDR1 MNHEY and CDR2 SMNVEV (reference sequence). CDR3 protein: CASSLSTDGETQYF. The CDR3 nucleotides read TGTGCCAGCAGTTTATCGACGGACGGGGAGACCCAGTACTTC.

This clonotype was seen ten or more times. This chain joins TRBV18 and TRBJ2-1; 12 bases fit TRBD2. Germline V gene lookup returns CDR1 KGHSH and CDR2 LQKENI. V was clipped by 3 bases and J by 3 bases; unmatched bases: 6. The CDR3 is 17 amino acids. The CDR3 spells CASSPATSGRGYNEQFF. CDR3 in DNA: TGTGCCAGCTCACCTGCGACTAGCGGGAGAGGCTACAATGAGCAGTTCTTC.

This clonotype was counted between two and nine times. Here the CDR3 DNA reads TGTGCCAGCAGAACCGGGACAGGGGGTTCCGGGGAGCTGTTTTTT. Its translation: CASRTGTGGSGELFF. This chain connects TRBV12-3 or TRBV12-4 to TRBJ2-2; 11 bases map to TRBD1. CDR3 size: 15 residues. After removal of 6 bases from V and 6 bases from J, the junction contained 6 bases not matched to a gene.

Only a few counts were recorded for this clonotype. This CDR3 is CASSLGSVYEQYF. CDR3 in DNA: TGTGCCAGCAGCTTAGGGTCCGTCTACGAGCAGTACTTC. This chain connects TRBV5-6 to TRBJ2-7, with D unresolved. V was trimmed by 2 bases and J by 3 bases, leaving 9 bases between them. CDR1 and CDR2 from the germline V gene are SGHDT and YYEEEE. The CDR3 contains 13 residues.

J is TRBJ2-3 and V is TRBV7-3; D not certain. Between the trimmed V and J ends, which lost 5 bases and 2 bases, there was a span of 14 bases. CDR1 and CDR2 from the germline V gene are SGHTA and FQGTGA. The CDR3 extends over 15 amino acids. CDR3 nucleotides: TGTGCCAGCAGCCCATTTCCCGACAACACAGATACGCAGTATTTT. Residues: CASSPFPDNTDTQYF.

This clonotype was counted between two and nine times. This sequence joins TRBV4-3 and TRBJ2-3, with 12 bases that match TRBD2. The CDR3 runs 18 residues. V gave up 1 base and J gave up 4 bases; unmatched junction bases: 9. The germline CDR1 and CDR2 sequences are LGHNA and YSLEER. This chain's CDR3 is CASSQGSRLAGVADTQYF. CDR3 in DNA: TGCGCCAGCAGCCAAGGGAGCCGACTAGCGGGAGTGGCAGATACGCAGTATTTT.

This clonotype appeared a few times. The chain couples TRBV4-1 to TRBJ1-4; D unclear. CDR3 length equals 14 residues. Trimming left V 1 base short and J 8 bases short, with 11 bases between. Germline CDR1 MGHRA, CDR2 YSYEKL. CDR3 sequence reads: CASSQGGVWEKLFF. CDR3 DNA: TGCGCCAGCAGCCAAGGTGGGGTTTGGGAAAAACTGTTTTTT.

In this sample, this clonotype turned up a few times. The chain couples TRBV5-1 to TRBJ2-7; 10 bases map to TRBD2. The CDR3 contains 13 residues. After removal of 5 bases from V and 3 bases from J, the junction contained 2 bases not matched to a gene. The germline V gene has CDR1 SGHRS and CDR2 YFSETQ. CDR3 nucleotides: TGCGCCAGCAGTTGGACTAGCGGCTACGAGCAGTACTTC. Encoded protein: CASSWTSGYEQYF.

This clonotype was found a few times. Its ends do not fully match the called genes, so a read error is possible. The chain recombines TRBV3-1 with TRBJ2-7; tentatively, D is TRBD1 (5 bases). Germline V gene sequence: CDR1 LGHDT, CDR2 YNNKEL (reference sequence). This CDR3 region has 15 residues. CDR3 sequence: CASSEDSSRSYEQYF. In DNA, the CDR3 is TGTGCCAGCAGCGAAGACAGTTCCCGCTCCTACGAGCAGTACTTC.